Listed below are T cell receptor beta chains from one sample, sequenced in a study of CD8+CD57+ T cells in acquired aplastic anemia. TCRdb independently ran MiXCR on the reads; one entry per CDR3 protein. The sample lists 200,000 or so distinct CDR3 sequences; roughly 64% were seen once. Sequencing was carried out using sorted CD4+, CD8+, or CD8+CD57+ T cells (not recorded which) from PBMCs. These receptor sequences come from a human donor with severe aplastic anemia or a healthy control (not recorded which). Each CDR3 is given with its conserved first and last residue. D genes are given only for firm matches. Clone size is given for some rows only: seen once, a few or many times, or a class if the clone is expanded.

d_call	v_call	j_call	clone_size	cdr3_aa	cdr3_nt
TRBD2	TRBV7-9	TRBJ2-7	.	CASSLLAGSLGERYF	TGTGCCAGCAGCTTACTAGCGGGGTCGTTGGGCGAGCGGTACTTC
TRBD2	TRBV20-1	TRBJ2-3	once	CSARGGLAETTDTQYF	TGCAGTGCTAGAGGGGGACTAGCGGAGACCACAGATACGCAGTATTTT
.	TRBV7-9	TRBJ1-1	.	CASNKREGEAFF	TGTGCCAGCAATAAAAGGGAAGGTGAAGCTTTCTTT
.	TRBV12-3/TRBV12-4	TRBJ1-2	.	CASRGGYTF	TGTGCCAGCAGGGGGGGCTACACCTTC
TRBD1	TRBV20-1	TRBJ1-4	.	CSARDRDNEKLFF	TGCAGTGCTAGGGACAGGGATAATGAAAAACTGTTTTTT
.	TRBV11-1	TRBJ1-6	many	CASSLESDTSSPLHF	TGTGCCAGCAGCTTAGAGTCGGACACGAGTTCACCCCTCCACTTT
.	TRBV24-1	TRBJ2-2	.	CATSDLGHTGELFF	TGTGCCACCAGTGATTTGGGGCACACCGGGGAGCTGTTTTTT
.	TRBV19	TRBJ1-5	.	CASSTPGVMSNQPQHF	TGTGCCAGTTCTACCCCCGGGGTTATGAGCAATCAGCCCCAGCATTTT
TRBD1	TRBV7-2	TRBJ1-2	.	CASSLAITGDGYTF	TGTGCCAGCAGCTTAGCCATCACAGGGGATGGCTACACCTTC
.	TRBV9	TRBJ2-1	.	CASSKSGGGYNEQFF	TGTGCCAGCAGCAAGAGCGGAGGGGGGTACAATGAGCAGTTCTTC
.	TRBV29-1	TRBJ2-5	.	CSFCLEGIASSYPGVGETQYF	TGCAGCTTCTGCCTCGAGGGAATTGCCAGCAGTTACCCGGGGGTAGGAGAGACCCAGTACTTC
TRBD1	TRBV7-9	TRBJ1-1	.	CASSSNRGMNTEAFF	TGTGCCAGCAGCTCAAACAGGGGAATGAACACTGAAGCTTTCTTT
TRBD1	TRBV24-1	TRBJ1-2	.	CATSDSGTGDYGYTF	TGTGCCACCAGTGATTCGGGGACAGGGGACTATGGCTACACCTTC
TRBD2	TRBV5-8	TRBJ2-1	many	CASSSGTSGGAYNEQFF	TGTGCCAGCAGCAGCGGGACTAGCGGGGGGGCCTACAATGAGCAGTTCTTC
.	TRBV7-2	TRBJ1-1	.	CASSGDALRAFF	TGTGCCAGCAGCGGGGACGCCCTGCGAGCTTTCTTT
TRBD1	TRBV5-1	TRBJ1-2	.	CASSEGTGDYGYTF	TGCGCCAGCAGCGAGGGCACAGGGGACTATGGCTACACCTTC
TRBD2	TRBV11-2	TRBJ2-3	many	CATLAGWDTDTQYF	TGTGCCACCCTAGCGGGGTGGGACACAGATACGCAGTATTTT
.	TRBV7-9	TRBJ2-5	.	CASTPSRGGQETQYF	TGTGCCAGCACCCCTTCCCGGGGCGGCCAAGAGACCCAGTACTTC
TRBD2	TRBV19	TRBJ2-2	once	CASSMTSGNTGELFF	TGTGCCAGTAGTATGACTAGCGGTAACACCGGGGAGCTGTTTTTT
TRBD1	TRBV7-9	TRBJ2-7	.	CASSKQGAGDEQYF	TGTGCCAGCAGCAAACAGGGGGCGGGTGACGAGCAGTACTTC